This T cell receptor (beta chain) was recorded in a study of shared clonotypes between healthy human individuals. Profiling relied on immunoSEQ multiplex PCR, and the TCRdb table lists in-frame clones only, not all of them. This sample has roughly 2 million clones, with about 94% found just once. V lost 7 bases to trimming and J lost 3 bases, with 24 bases between them. The CDR3 extends over 18 amino acids. CDR1 is SGHVS, CDR2 FQNEAQ, per germline. A word on this clone: Antigen unknown.

From CD4+ cells came CD45RA+ naive and CD45RA-negative memory subsets. Notes on the study in general: Naive CD4 clonotypes overlapped across a few donors at around 4.8%.

The clonotype originates from a man between 18 and 29 years old in good health. The sample taken for sequencing was naive CD4+ T cells sorted from blood. Subset meaning: CD45RA+ positively selected. The rearrangement joins TRBV7-8 to TRBJ1-4; maybe TRBD1 (5 bases). Here the CDR3 DNA reads TGTGCCAGCAACTCGACCAAGTCAGGGATTACATCTAATGAAAAACTGTTTTTT. This codes for CASNSTKSGITSNEKLFF.